The 19 T cell receptor beta chains listed next were all sequenced from one sample in a study of T cell responses to AZD1222 COVID-19 vaccine. TCRdb's table, derived via immunoSEQ multiplex PCR, lists solely in-frame clones and lacks some. This sample has fewer than 250,000 clones; over 80% occur once, and the top ten carry over 1%. The sample in question was peripheral blood, obtained on day 0 of AZD1222 vaccination. The receptors were gathered from an adult in good health.

The J gene is TRBJ2-7, the V gene TRBV27, with TRBD2 identical over 8 bases. The junction had 10 bases not matched to a gene; V was cut back by 10 bases and J by 5 bases. Germline V gives CDR1 MNHEY, CDR2 SMNVEV (reference sequence). This CDR3 spans 13 amino acids. CDR3 in DNA: TGTGCCACGAGGAAAGCGGGGGTCCACGAGCAGTACTTC. This codes for CATRKAGVHEQYF.

J is TRBJ1-1 and V is TRBV2; 8 bases agree with TRBD1. Germline-derived CDR1 and CDR2 are SNHLY and FYNNEI. The CDR3 is 13 residues long. With 6 bases clipped from V and 5 bases from J, the junction kept 5 bases outside the gene matches. CDR3 DNA sequence: TGTGCCAGCAGACTGGGACAGGAGACTGAAGCTTTCTTT. It is translated as CASRLGQETEAFF.

This clone was found many times. This chain joins TRBV10-2 and TRBJ2-3; the D gene is possibly TRBD2 (5 bases). The germline V and J ends were trimmed by 3 bases and 5 bases, with 21 bases remaining between them. The CDR3 has 17 amino acids. Germline assignment: CDR1 WSHSY and CDR2 SAAADI. The CDR3 here is CASSDPVGGAIRDTQYF. CDR3 nucleotide sequence: TGCGCCAGCAGTGACCCAGTCGGAGGAGCGATACGAGATACGCAGTATTTT.

The chain carries TRBV12-3 or TRBV12-4 and TRBJ1-2, with a weak D call TRBD1 (5 bases). There are 13 residues in the CDR3. Trimming left V 5 bases short and J 3 bases short, with 10 bases between. The CDR3 loop reads CASSATADYGYTF. The CDR3 DNA sequence: TGTGCCAGCAGTGCGACAGCGGACTATGGCTACACCTTC.

The chain combines TRBV19 with TRBJ1-4; TRBD1 agrees at 8 bases. The length of the CDR3 is 17 residues. Losses at the gene ends were 4 bases for V and 0 bases for J; bases not matched to a gene: 7. CDR1 is LNHDA and CDR2 is SQIVND in the germline V gene (reference sequence). The CDR3 here is CASSKMGQDATNEKLFF. CDR3 bases: TGTGCCAGTAGTAAGATGGGACAGGACGCAACTAATGAAAAACTGTTTTTT.

J is TRBJ1-5 and V is TRBV28, with 7 positions matching TRBD1. J lost 1 base, V lost 2 bases, and 5 bases had no gene match. Per germline, CDR1 MDHEN and CDR2 SYDVKM. This CDR3 region has 16 residues. The CDR3 reads CASSLVAGGSNQPQHF. CDR3 DNA sequence: TGTGCCAGCAGTTTAGTAGCAGGGGGAAGCAATCAGCCCCAGCATTTT.

The chain is built from TRBV6-4 and TRBJ1-1, with D possibly TRBD1 on 5 matching bases. This CDR3 spans 11 amino acids. V was cut by 9 bases and J by 10 bases, with 15 bases left in between. Germline V gives CDR1 MRHNA, CDR2 SNTAGT. CDR3 nucleotides: TGTGCCAGGTTAAAGGGGCATCCAGCTTTCTTT. It is translated as CARLKGHPAFF.

V and J are TRBV27 and TRBJ2-3, with TRBD2 as a possible D gene (5 bases). The CDR3 contains 13 residues. Trimming took off 6 bases at V and 11 bases at J, with 18 bases between the two ends. CDR1 and CDR2 from the germline V gene are MNHEY and SMNVEV (reference sequence). The CDR3 DNA sequence: TGTGCCAGCAGCTCTCCGTCGAGGGAAGGGCAGTATTTT. As protein: CASSSPSREGQYF.

This clone was counted between two and nine times. This rearrangement joins TRBV4-1 to TRBJ1-1; D ambiguous. This CDR3 contains 14 residues. The germline V and J ends were trimmed by 3 bases and 1 base, with 9 bases remaining between them. Per the germline V gene, CDR1 is MGHRA and CDR2 is YSYEKL. The CDR3: CASSQANSNTEAFF. Written as DNA, the CDR3 is TGCGCCAGCAGCCAGGCTAATTCGAACACTGAAGCTTTCTTT.

This clone has only one observation. The chain carries TRBV12-3 or TRBV12-4 and TRBJ1-1; no reliable D call. Between the trimmed V and J ends, which lost 6 bases and 8 bases, there was a span of 10 bases. The CDR3 has 11 amino acids. Here the CDR3 DNA reads TGTGCCAGCAGCCGTGGGCAGGAAGCTTTCTTT. Protein: CASSRGQEAFF.

The chain couples TRBV14 to TRBJ1-4; D might be TRBD1 (5 bases). The CDR3 loop spans 13 amino acids. From germline, CDR1 is SGHDN and CDR2 FVKESK. V was cut by 3 bases and J by 6 bases, with 8 bases left in between. CDR3 sequence: CASSHPRDEKLFF. The CDR3 bases are TGTGCCAGCAGCCACCCCAGGGATGAAAAACTGTTTTTT.

V usage is TRBV2 and J usage is TRBJ1-5; 10 bases are shared with TRBD1. The CDR3 is 17 residues long. The junction had 13 bases not matched to a gene; V was cut back by 4 bases and J by 7 bases. CDR1 SNHLY and CDR2 FYNNEI come from the germline V gene. The CDR3 is CASSGMAGTGVSQPQHF. The DNA for the CDR3 is TGTGCCAGCAGTGGAATGGCCGGGACAGGGGTTAGCCAGCCCCAGCATTTT.

The chain carries TRBV27 and TRBJ1-1; D not certain. Trimming removed 6 bases at V and 0 bases at J, with 14 bases between. Germline V gives CDR1 MNHEY, CDR2 SMNVEV (reference sequence). The CDR3 runs to 15 residues. The CDR3 sequence: CASSPLRTVNTEAFF. The CDR3 coding sequence is TGTGCCAGCAGCCCCCTACGGACGGTGAACACTGAAGCTTTCTTT.

This rearrangement joins TRBV3-1 (or the pseudogene TRBV3-2) to TRBJ1-6; 7 nucleotides agree with TRBD1. Germline CDR1 LGHDT, CDR2 YNNKEL (reference sequence). With V trimmed by 1 base and J by 7 bases, 4 bases remained unmatched. CDR3 length: 15 residues. For the CDR3, the DNA is TGTGCCAGCAGCCAAGGGACAGGAGTAAATTCACCCCTCCACTTT. Amino acids: CASSQGTGVNSPLHF.

CDR3 DNA: TGTGCCAGCAGGACACAGTTTAATGAAAAACTGTTTTTT. This translates into CASRTQFNEKLFF. The rearrangement uses TRBV27 and TRBJ1-4; unclear D gene. The CDR3 totals 13 residues. Trimming left V 6 bases short and J 4 bases short, with 9 bases between. Per germline, CDR1 MNHEY and CDR2 SMNVEV (reference sequence).

This rearrangement joins TRBV18 to TRBJ2-1; possible D gene TRBD2, 5 bases. With 3 bases removed from V and 6 bases from J, the gap between germline ends came to 9 bases. The CDR3 runs 13 residues. From germline, CDR1 is KGHSH and CDR2 LQKENI. The CDR3 DNA reads as TGTGCCAGCTCACCTAGCGCGTTCAATGAGCAGTTCTTC. Protein: CASSPSAFNEQFF.

The chain employs TRBV7-2 and TRBJ1-1; tentative D call: TRBD1 (5 bases). The CDR3 is 13 amino acids. Trimming cost V 10 bases and J 2 bases, with 14 bases left between them. Germline V gene sequence: CDR1 SGHTA, CDR2 FQGNSA. The CDR3 region has the DNA TGTGCCACCTCGGGGGGGATCAACACTGAAGCTTTCTTT. Its translation: CATSGGINTEAFF.

The chain links TRBV5-1 to TRBJ1-1; D gene uncertain. The CDR3 loop spans 12 amino acids. V shed 2 bases and J shed 4 bases, with 6 bases lying between them. Germline CDR1 reads SGHRS; CDR2 reads YFSETQ. CDR3 protein: CASSFEGTEAFF. DNA of the CDR3: TGCGCCAGCAGCTTCGAGGGCACTGAAGCTTTCTTT.

This rearrangement joins TRBV7-9 to TRBJ2-5; 7 bases are a match to TRBD1. CDR3 length: 16 residues. Germline lookup yields CDR1 SEHNR and CDR2 FQNEAQ (reference sequence). V lost 2 bases to trimming and J lost 5 bases; unmatched junction nucleotides: 11. CDR3 residues: CASSLLWATGAETQYF. In DNA, the CDR3 is TGTGCCAGCAGCTTATTATGGGCAACAGGGGCGGAGACCCAGTACTTC. The full variable domain, its missing parts supplied by reference TRBV7-9 and TRBJ2-5, is DTGVSQNPRHKITKRGQNVTFRCDPISEHNRLYWYRQTLGQGPEFLTYFQNEAQLEKSRLLSDRFSAERPKGSFSTLEIQRTEQGDSAMYLCASSLLWATGAETQYFGPGTRLLVL.